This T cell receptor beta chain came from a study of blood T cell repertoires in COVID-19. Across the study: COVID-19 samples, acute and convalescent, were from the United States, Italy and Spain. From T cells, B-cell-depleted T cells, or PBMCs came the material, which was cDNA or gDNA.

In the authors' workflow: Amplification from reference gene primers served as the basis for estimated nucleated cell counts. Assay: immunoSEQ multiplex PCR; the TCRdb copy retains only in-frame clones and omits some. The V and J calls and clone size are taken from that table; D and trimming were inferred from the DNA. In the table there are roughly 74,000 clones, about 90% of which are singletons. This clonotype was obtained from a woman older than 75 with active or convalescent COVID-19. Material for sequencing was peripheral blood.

CDR3 amino acids: CASSLLQSRFTLHF. The DNA of the CDR3 is TGTGCCAGCAGTTTATTACAGTCGAGATTCACCCTCCACTTT. The V gene is TRBV27, the J gene TRBJ1-6; no firm D call. Germline V CDR1 and CDR2: MNHEY, SMNVEV (reference sequence). The V gene lost 1 base and the J gene lost 14 bases, with 15 bases spanning the gap. CDR3 length: 14 residues.